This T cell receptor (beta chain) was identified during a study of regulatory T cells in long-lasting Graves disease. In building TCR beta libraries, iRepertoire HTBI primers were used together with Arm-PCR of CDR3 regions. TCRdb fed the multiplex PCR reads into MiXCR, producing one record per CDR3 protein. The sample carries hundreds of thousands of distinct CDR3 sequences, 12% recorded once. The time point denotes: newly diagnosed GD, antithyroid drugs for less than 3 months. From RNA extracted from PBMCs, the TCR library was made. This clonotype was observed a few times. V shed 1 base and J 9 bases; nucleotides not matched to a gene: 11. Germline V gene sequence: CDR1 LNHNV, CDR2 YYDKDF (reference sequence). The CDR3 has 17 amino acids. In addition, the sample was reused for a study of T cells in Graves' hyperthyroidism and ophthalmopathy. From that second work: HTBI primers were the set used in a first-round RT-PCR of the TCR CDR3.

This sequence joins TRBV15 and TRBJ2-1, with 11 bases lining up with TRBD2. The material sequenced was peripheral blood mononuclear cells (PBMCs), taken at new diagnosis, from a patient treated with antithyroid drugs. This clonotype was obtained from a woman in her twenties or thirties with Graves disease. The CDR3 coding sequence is TGTGCCACCAGCAGAGCCGTGGCTAGCGGGAGGCCTACTGAGCAGTTCTTC. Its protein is CATSRAVASGRPTEQFF.